The rows below give T cell receptor beta chains drawn from one sample of a study of beta chain features in type 1 diabetes. Sequenced by immunoSEQ multiplex PCR; TCRdb stores in-frame clones only, minus some. Found here are 230,000 or so clones, around 15% of them singletons; the top ten hold approximately 0.081%. Sequencing used naive CD4+ T cells from blood. All receptors come from a man aged 30 to 45 with type 1 diabetes. Both conserved end residues are part of each CDR3. A D gene is named only where the DNA matches it firmly. Not every row has a clone size; where given, it reads once, few, many or a size class.

few	-	TRBJ2-3	TRBV19	TGTGCCAGTAATGACTACACAGATACGCAGTATTTT	CASNDYTDTQYF
few	-	TRBJ1-1	TRBV2	TGTGCCAGCATCGGCCCAGGGAACACTGAAGCTTTCTTT	CASIGPGNTEAFF
-	TRBD2	TRBJ2-3	TRBV4-2	TGTGCCAGCAGCCAAGATACTAGCGGGACAGATACGCAGTATTTT	CASSQDTSGTDTQYF
few	TRBD2	TRBJ2-1	TRBV4-3	TGCGCCAGCAGCTCCGTGGCGGGAGGAACGGATGAGCAGTTCTTC	CASSSVAGGTDEQFF
few	-	TRBJ2-5	TRBV29-1	TGCAGCGTTGAAGAGGGAGGCCTACAAGAGACCCAGTACTTC	CSVEEGGLQETQYF
-	-	TRBJ2-3	TRBV13	TGTGCCAGCAGCCAAGCCTTCCTAGCGACTAGCACAGATACGCAGTATTTT	CASSQAFLATSTDTQYF
-	TRBD2	TRBJ2-5	TRBV2	TGTGCCAGCAGAACTAGCGGGACGGAGACCCAGTACTTC	CASRTSGTETQYF
few	-	TRBJ2-1	TRBV28	TGTGCCAGCAGTTCGACCTACAATGAGCAGTTCTTC	CASSSTYNEQFF
few	-	TRBJ2-7	TRBV27	TGTGCCAGCAGTCTAGACCAAGATCTCTCCTACGAGCAGTACTTC	CASSLDQDLSYEQYF
few	TRBD1	TRBJ1-1	TRBV5-4	TGTGCCTGTTCGAGTACAGGGGGCACTGAAGCTTTCTTT	CACSSTGGTEAFF
few	-	TRBJ2-5	TRBV29-1	TGCAGCGTTGATGTGGGGGATCTAGAGACCCAGTACTTC	CSVDVGDLETQYF
-	-	TRBJ1-2	TRBV4-2	TGTGCCAGCGGGGCCTCCTATGGCTACACCTTC	CASGASYGYTF
few	TRBD2	TRBJ2-7	TRBV18	TGTGCCAGCTCAGAAGGACTAGCGGGAAGCTACGAGCAGTACTTC	CASSEGLAGSYEQYF
-	TRBD2	TRBJ2-5	TRBV25-1	TGTGCCAGCAGCGAAGAGGGACTAGCGGGACTACAAGAGACCCAGTACTTC	CASSEEGLAGLQETQYF
-	-	TRBJ1-1	TRBV18	TGTGCCAGCTCACCACCGTACGGAACTGAAGCTTTCTTT	CASSPPYGTEAFF
-	-	TRBJ2-6	TRBV2	TGTGCCAGCAGGGACCCTTCAGGGGCCAACGTCCTGACTTTC	CASRDPSGANVLTF
few	TRBD1	TRBJ2-5	TRBV5-1	TGCGCCAGCAGCCCTGGACAGGGAATAGAGACCCAGTACTTC	CASSPGQGIETQYF
few	TRBD1	TRBJ2-7	TRBV5-1	TGCGCCAGCAGCTTGGGCCAAGGACAGGTAAACTACGAGCAGTACTTC	CASSLGQGQVNYEQYF
few	-	TRBJ2-7	TRBV7-9	TGTGCCAGCAGCTACGCTATGGATGAGCAGTACTTC	CASSYAMDEQYF
-	TRBD2	TRBJ2-5	TRBV14	TGTGCCAGCAGCCAAGATCTCGGGGGGACTCAAGAGACCCAGTACTTC	CASSQDLGGTQETQYF
few	TRBD2	TRBJ2-3	TRBV29-1	TGCAGCGTTGGGGAGGGGACTAGGGATACGCAGTATTTT	CSVGEGTRDTQYF
-	TRBD2	TRBJ2-1	TRBV7-9	TGTGCCAGCAGCGCGGGACTAGCGGATTCCTACAATGAGCAGTTCTTC	CASSAGLADSYNEQFF
-	-	TRBJ2-7	TRBV30	TGTGCCTGGACCCCCGGAGTATACGAGCAGTACTTC	CAWTPGVYEQYF
-	-	TRBJ1-2	TRBV14	TGTGCCAGCAGCCCCCGGGGGACTAACTATGGCTACACCTTC	CASSPRGTNYGYTF
-	TRBD2	TRBJ2-3	TRBV30	TGTGCCTGGGGGACTAGCGGTTCCACCCGAGCGCAGTATTTT	CAWGTSGSTRAQYF
-	TRBD1	TRBJ1-2	TRBV9	TGTGCCAGCCTAGGGCCGACAGGGAACTATGGCTACACCTTC	CASLGPTGNYGYTF
-	-	TRBJ2-3	TRBV14	TGTGCCAGCAGCCAAGATGAGTTGGCGGGTTCAGATACGCAGTATTTT	CASSQDELAGSDTQYF
-	TRBD2	TRBJ2-3	TRBV29-1	TGCAGCACCGAGCGGGAGGGCGATACGCAGTATTTT	CSTEREGDTQYF
-	TRBD2	TRBJ2-1	TRBV9	TGTGCCAGCAGCGGACTAGCGGGGACTGCGCAGTTCTTC	CASSGLAGTAQFF
few	-	TRBJ1-1	TRBV30	TGTGCCTGGAGCCCCCGGGCCCCTAAAGCTTTCTTT	CAWSPRAPKAFF
few	-	TRBJ2-7	TRBV5-1	TGCGCCAGCAGCTGGAACCGGGGTCCCTACGAGCAGTACTTC	CASSWNRGPYEQYF
few	TRBD2	TRBJ2-7	TRBV10-3	TGTGCCATCAGTGAGTCCCACAGCGGGAGCTACGAGCAGTACTTC	CAISESHSGSYEQYF
few	-	TRBJ2-3	TRBV9	TGTGCCAGCAGCGTAGGAGCGGGCCCTAGCACAGATACGCAGTATTTT	CASSVGAGPSTDTQYF